This T cell receptor beta chain was sequenced during a study of cytomegalovirus exposure and HLA in healthy donors. Only in-frame clones appear in the TCRdb table, and some are missing; sequencing was by immunoSEQ multiplex PCR. The sample includes some 76,000 clones, 94% of them seen just once. Whole-study findings and limits: The classifier was said to identify cytomegalovirus status with high specificity and sensitivity. In the 120 validation repertoires, roughly 94% of cluster scores exceeded 0, per a later analysis. Cytomegalovirus-associated TCR beta chains were listed, numbering roughly 150.

From the approximately 110-subject validation cohort, which was separate from the roughly 670-subject first cohort, the donors were drawn. Comment on this clone: The antigen remains unidentified.

The CDR3 extends over 15 amino acids. CDR1 LGHNA and CDR2 YNFKEQ come from the germline V gene. V shed 0 bases and J 2 bases; nucleotides not matched to a gene: 0. The chain joins TRBV4-2 to TRBJ2-1; 8 bases are a match to TRBD2. The sequence derives from a woman between 18 and 30 years old in good health and CMV-seronegative. The sequencing sample was made of PBMCs. The CDR3 here is CASSQEAGAYNEQFF. The CDR3 DNA follows: TGTGCCAGCAGCCAAGAAGCGGGAGCCTACAATGAGCAGTTCTTC.